This T cell receptor beta chain was captured by sequencing in a study of molecular identifiers for immune sequencing clone quantification. This clonotype was observed at least ten times. One entry per CDR3 protein results from TCRdb running MiXCR on the PCR reads. The sample includes about 640,000 distinct CDR3 sequences, roughly 21% of them seen just once. Sequences were obtained from naive CD8+ T cells from blood, with Jurkat cell RNA spiked in. The subset is: FACS-sorted CD8+CD4-CCR7+CD45RA+ naive T cells. The receptor's source is a human donor in good health. Some libraries in this study had Jurkat cell RNA spiked in.

Here the CDR3 reads CSATFGSGDQPQHF. CDR3 DNA: TGCAGTGCCACCTTTGGGAGCGGAGACCAGCCCCAGCATTTT. The gene calls are TRBV20-1 and TRBJ1-5, with D uncertain. The CDR3 extends over 14 amino acids. Germline CDR1 is DFQATT and CDR2 is SNEGSKA (reference sequence). V was cut by 6 bases and J by 7 bases, with 19 bases left in between.